The present entry profiles one TCR beta chain with its context. This record belongs to a study of shared clonotypes between healthy human individuals. This CDR3 contains 14 residues. Deletions cut 7 bases from V and 3 bases from J, with 13 bases between. Germline V gives CDR1 MNHEY, CDR2 SMNVEV (reference sequence). Produced via immunoSEQ multiplex PCR; TCRdb's table is partial and in-frame only. The sample lists 2 million to 2.5 million clones; approximately 94% were seen once. The V and J genes are TRBV27 and TRBJ2-1, with TRBD1 as a possible D gene (5 bases). Sequencing input: naive CD4+ T cells sorted from blood. Subset: CD45RA+ positively selected. This TCR came from a man between 18 and 35 years old in good health. The chain's CDR3 is CASNRLDSYNEQFF. DNA for the CDR3: TGTGCCAGCAATCGTCTCGACAGCTACAATGAGCAGTTCTTC.